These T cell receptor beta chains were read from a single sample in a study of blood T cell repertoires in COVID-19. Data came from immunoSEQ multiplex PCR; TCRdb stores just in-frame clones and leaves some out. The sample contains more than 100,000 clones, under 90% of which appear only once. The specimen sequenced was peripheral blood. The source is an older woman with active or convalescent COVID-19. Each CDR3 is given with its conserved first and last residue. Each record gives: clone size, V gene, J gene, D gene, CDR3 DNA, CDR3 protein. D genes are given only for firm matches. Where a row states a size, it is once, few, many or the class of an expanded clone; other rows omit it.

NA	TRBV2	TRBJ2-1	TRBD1	TGTGCCAGCAGCTCGGGACAGGGGGTCCGCAATGAGCAGTTCTTC	CASSSGQGVRNEQFF
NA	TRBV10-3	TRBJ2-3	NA	TGTGCCATCAGTGAGGACAGCCGAACGCAGTATTTT	CAISEDSRTQYF
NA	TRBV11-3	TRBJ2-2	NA	TGTGCCAGCAGCCCGAGGAACACCGGGGAGCTGTTTTTT	CASSPRNTGELFF
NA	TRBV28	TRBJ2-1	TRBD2	TGTGCCAGCAGTTTGGTAGCGGGGGGTCAGAATGAGCAGTTCTTC	CASSLVAGGQNEQFF
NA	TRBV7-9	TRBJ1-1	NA	TGTGCCAGCAGCTTAGAACAGGAAAACACTGAAGCTTTCTTT	CASSLEQENTEAFF
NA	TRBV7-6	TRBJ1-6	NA	TGTGCCAGCAGCTTAGCGGCTAATTCACCCCTCCACTTT	CASSLAANSPLHF
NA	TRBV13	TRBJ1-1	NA	TGTGCCAGCAGCACTAACAGGGTTGCTGAAGCTTTCTTT	CASSTNRVAEAFF
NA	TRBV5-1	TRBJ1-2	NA	TGCGCCAGCAGCTTGGGGGCTCCCGGCGAGGGCTACACCTTC	CASSLGAPGEGYTF
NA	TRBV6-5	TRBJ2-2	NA	TGTGCCAGCAAAGGGGCCGGGGAGCTGTTTTTT	CASKGAGELFF
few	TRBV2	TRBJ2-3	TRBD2	TGTGCCAGCAGGGTTAGCGGGGGGGCCAATCGGAATACGCAGTATTTT	CASRVSGGANRNTQYF
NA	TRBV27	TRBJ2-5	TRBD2	TGTGCCAGCAGTTTAGGGACTAGCAGTACCCAGTACTTC	CASSLGTSSTQYF
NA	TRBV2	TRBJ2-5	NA	TGTGCCATTGGGACTCCTTCGAGAGAGACCCAGTACTTC	CAIGTPSRETQYF
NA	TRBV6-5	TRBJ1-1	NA	TGTGCCAGCAGCGGGGAGGGAAACACTGAAGCTTTCTTT	CASSGEGNTEAFF
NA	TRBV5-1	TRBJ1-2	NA	TGCGCCAGCAGCTCCGGACAGAATGGCTACACCTTC	CASSSGQNGYTF
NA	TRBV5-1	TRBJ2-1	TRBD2	TGCGCCAGCAGCCCCACTAGCGGGAGGGCCGGTGAGCAGTTCTTC	CASSPTSGRAGEQFF
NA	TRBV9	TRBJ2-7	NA	TGTGCCAGCAGCCTTACTCGATGCGAGCAGTACTTC	CASSLTRCEQYF
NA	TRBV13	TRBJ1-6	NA	TGTGCCAGCAGCTTAGGACAGCCGAATTCACCCCTCCACTTT	CASSLGQPNSPLHF
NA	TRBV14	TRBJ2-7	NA	TGTGCCAGCAGCCAAGTTATCAGGGCCGAGCAGTACTTC	CASSQVIRAEQYF
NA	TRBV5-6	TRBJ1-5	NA	TGTGCCAGCAGCTCCCATGCCAGACAGCCCCAGCATTTT	CASSSHARQPQHF
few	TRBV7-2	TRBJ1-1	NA	TGTGCCAGCAGCTTAGCGTGGGGAGAGAACACTGAAGCTTTCTTT	CASSLAWGENTEAFF
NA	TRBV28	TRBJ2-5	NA	TGTGCCAGCAGTTTACGGACTCCTAAGACCCAGTACTTC	CASSLRTPKTQYF
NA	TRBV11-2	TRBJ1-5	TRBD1	TGTGCCAGCAGCTCGACAGGGGATCAGCCCCAGCATTTT	CASSSTGDQPQHF
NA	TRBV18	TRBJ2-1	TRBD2	TGTGCCAGCTCACCCGGACTAGCGGGGGGTAATGAGCAGTTCTTC	CASSPGLAGGNEQFF
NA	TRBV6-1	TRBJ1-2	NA	TGTGCCAGCAGTGAAAGGGTGGCGGGTGGCTACACCTTC	CASSERVAGGYTF
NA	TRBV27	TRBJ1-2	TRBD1	TGTGCCAGCAGTTTATTCGGACAGGGCTACTATGGCTACACCTTC	CASSLFGQGYYGYTF
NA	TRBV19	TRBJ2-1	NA	TGTGCCAGCTCAACGGGGTTCGAGCAGTTCTTC	CASSTGFEQFF
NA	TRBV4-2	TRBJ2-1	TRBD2	TGTGCCAGCAGCCAAGAGTTAAGCGGGAGTGTGTATGAGCAGTTCTTC	CASSQELSGSVYEQFF
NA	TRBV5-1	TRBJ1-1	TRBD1	TGCGCCAGCAGCTTGGGAGGGACAGGTTCTTCTGAAGCTTTCTTT	CASSLGGTGSSEAFF
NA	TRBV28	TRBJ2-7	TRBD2	TGTGCCAGCTGCACCCTAGCGGGAGGCCCCTCAGAGCAGTACTTC	CASCTLAGGPSEQYF
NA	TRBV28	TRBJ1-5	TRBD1	TGTGCCAGCAGTTTACGAGGACAGGGCCAGCCCCAGCATTTT	CASSLRGQGQPQHF
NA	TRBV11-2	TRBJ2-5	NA	TGTGCCAGCAGCCGACCGGGGAAAAGGGAGACCCAGTACTTC	CASSRPGKRETQYF
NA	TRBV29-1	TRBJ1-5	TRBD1	TGCAGCGTTGAGGACAGGGAGGGTCAGCCCCAGCATTTT	CSVEDREGQPQHF
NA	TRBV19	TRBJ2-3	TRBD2	TGTGCCAGTAGTATTACCCTACTGACTAGCGGGGCCCCAGATACGCAGTATTTT	CASSITLLTSGAPDTQYF
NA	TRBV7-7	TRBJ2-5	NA	TGTGCCAGCAGCTTAGGGGCGGGGGCCCGGGAGACCCAGTACTTC	CASSLGAGARETQYF
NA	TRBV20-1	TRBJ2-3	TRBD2	TGCAGTGCTAGTATTGGGGGAGGGAGGACAGATACGCAGTATTTT	CSASIGGGRTDTQYF
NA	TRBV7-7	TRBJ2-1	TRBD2	TGTGCCAGCAGCAGGACTAGCGGGGGGGGCAATGAGCAGTTCTTC	CASSRTSGGGNEQFF
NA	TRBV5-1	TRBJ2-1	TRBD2	TGCGCCAGCAGCTTGGTTCTAGCGGGGGGATACAATGAGCAGTTCTTC	CASSLVLAGGYNEQFF
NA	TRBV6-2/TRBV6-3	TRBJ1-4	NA	TGTGCCAGCAGTTACTCGACAGCAACTAATGAAAAACTGTTTTTT	CASSYSTATNEKLFF
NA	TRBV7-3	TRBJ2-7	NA	TGTGCCAGCAGCCCTCGACCTCCGGGTTACGAGCAGTACTTC	CASSPRPPGYEQYF
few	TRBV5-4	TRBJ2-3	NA	TGTGCCAGCAGCTTTCTCTCAGGCACAGATACGCAGTATTTT	CASSFLSGTDTQYF
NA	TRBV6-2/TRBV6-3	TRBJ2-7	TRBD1	TGTGCCAGCAGTTACCTTACAGGGGACGAGCAGTACTTC	CASSYLTGDEQYF
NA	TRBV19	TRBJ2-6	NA	TGTGCCAGTAGTATTCCAGTGGTCTCTGGGGCCAACGTCCTGACTTTC	CASSIPVVSGANVLTF
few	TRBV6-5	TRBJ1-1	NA	TGTGCCAGCAGGGGACATAACATGAACACTGAAGCTTTCTTT	CASRGHNMNTEAFF
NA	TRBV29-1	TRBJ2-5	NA	TGCAGCGTTGGACGGGAAGAGACCCAGTACTTC	CSVGREETQYF
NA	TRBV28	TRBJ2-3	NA	TGTGCCAGCAGTTTGGACAGCTCCATAGATACGCAGTATTTT	CASSLDSSIDTQYF
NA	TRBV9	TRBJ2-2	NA	TGTGCCAGCAGCGTAGCTTTCGGGACTCCTAGGGACACCGGGGAGCTGTTTTTT	CASSVAFGTPRDTGELFF
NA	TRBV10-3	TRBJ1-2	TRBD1	TGTGCCATCAAGGGGACAGGGGCAGGCTATGGCTACACCTTC	CAIKGTGAGYGYTF
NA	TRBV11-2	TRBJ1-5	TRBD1	TGTGCCAGCACCCCAGCAGGGGGGAGGAATCAGCCCCAGCATTTT	CASTPAGGRNQPQHF
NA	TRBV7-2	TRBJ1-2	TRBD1	TGTGCCAGCAGCTTAGGAGCCAGGGGGGACTATGGCTACACCTTC	CASSLGARGDYGYTF
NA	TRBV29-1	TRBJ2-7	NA	TGCAGCACAACGGGAGCCGGGTACGAGCAGTACTTC	CSTTGAGYEQYF
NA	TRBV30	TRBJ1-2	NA	TGTGCCTGGAGTAGGACAGAGCTATTGGGCTACACCTTC	CAWSRTELLGYTF
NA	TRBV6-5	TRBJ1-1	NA	TGTGCCAGCAGTTACTCGTATAGGAACACTGAAGCTTTCTTT	CASSYSYRNTEAFF
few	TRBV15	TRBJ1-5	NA	TGTGCCACCAGCACGACAGTCAATCAGCCCCAGCATTTT	CATSTTVNQPQHF
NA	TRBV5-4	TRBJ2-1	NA	TGTGCCAGCAGCTATTATGCGGGGGAGCAGTTCTTC	CASSYYAGEQFF
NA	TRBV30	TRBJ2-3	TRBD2	TGTGCCTACCTCCTAGCGGGAGATAGGGCAGATACGCAGTATTTT	CAYLLAGDRADTQYF
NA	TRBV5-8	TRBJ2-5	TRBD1	TGTGCCAGCAAGAATAGAGGGACAGCCCAAGAGACCCAGTACTTC	CASKNRGTAQETQYF
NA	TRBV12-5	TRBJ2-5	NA	TGTGCTAGTGGTTTCGAGGACGCGGACAAGTACTTC	CASGFEDADKYF
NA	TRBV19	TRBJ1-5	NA	TGTGCCAGTACTGCAGGGCGGAATCAGCCCCAGCATTTT	CASTAGRNQPQHF
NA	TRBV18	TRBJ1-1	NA	TGTGCCAGCTCCGTCCAAGTGGGGAGGGGCACTGAAGCTTTCTTT	CASSVQVGRGTEAFF